Shown below are 20 T cell receptor beta chains from a single sample sequenced in a study of blood T cell repertoires in COVID-19. Method: immunoSEQ multiplex PCR; TCRdb's copy keeps in-frame clones and lacks some. The sample contains tens of thousands of clones, 87% of which appear only once. Sequencing was carried out using peripheral blood. These receptors were obtained from a woman aged 80 or over with acute or convalescent COVID-19.

The rearrangement joins TRBV9 to TRBJ1-2; D is perhaps TRBD1 (6 bases). The CDR3 runs to 16 residues. Trimming took off 4 bases at V and 7 bases at J, with 23 bases between the two ends. Looked up from germline, CDR1 is SGDLS and CDR2 is YYNGEE. CDR3 in amino acids: CASSLLATGVLGGYTF. CDR3 bases: TGTGCCAGCAGCCTGCTCGCGACAGGTGTTTTGGGTGGCTACACCTTC.

V and J are TRBV27 and TRBJ1-1, with D hard to call. This CDR3 region has 14 residues. The germline gives CDR1 MNHEY, CDR2 SMNVEV (reference sequence). The V and J ends lost 3 bases and 5 bases respectively, with 13 bases between them. The CDR3 region is CASSFLPSQTEAFF. The CDR3 DNA reads as TGTGCCAGCAGTTTTTTGCCCTCTCAGACTGAAGCTTTCTTT.

The chain uses TRBV5-4 and TRBJ2-1; 8 nucleotides line up with TRBD1. Per the germline V gene, CDR1 is SGHNT and CDR2 is YYREEE (reference sequence). Trimming removed 7 bases from V and 5 bases from J; junction bases left unmatched: 8. The CDR3 has 14 amino acids. The CDR3 spells CASLNRGWDNEQFF. CDR3 in DNA: TGTGCCAGCCTAAACAGGGGGTGGGACAATGAGCAGTTCTTC.

The chain recombines TRBV28 with TRBJ1-3; TRBD1 might be the D (6 bases). CDR1 MDHEN and CDR2 SYDVKM come from the germline V gene. Between the trimmed V and J ends, which lost 1 base and 0 bases, there was a span of 16 bases. The length of the CDR3 is 18 residues. In DNA form, the CDR3 reads TGTGCCAGCAGTTTATACGCGTATGGGGACAACTCTGGAAACACCATATATTTT. This sequence encodes CASSLYAYGDNSGNTIYF.

The chain couples TRBV7-8 to TRBJ2-1, with D possibly TRBD2 on 5 matching bases. The CDR3 runs 15 residues. V gave up 5 bases and J gave up 1 base, with 12 bases separating them. Germline values: CDR1 SGHVS, CDR2 FQNEAQ. The CDR3 sequence is CASSPLGGSYNEQFF. Written as DNA, the CDR3 is TGTGCCAGCAGCCCTCTTGGAGGTTCCTACAATGAGCAGTTCTTC. The complete variable domain, with remaining parts taken from reference TRBV7-8 and TRBJ2-1, reads GAGVSQSPRYKVAKRGQDVALRCDPISGHVSLFWYQQALGQGPEFLTYFQNEAQLDKSGLPSDRFFAERPEGSVSTLKIQRTQQEDSAVYLCASSPLGGSYNEQFFGPGTRLTVL.

The chain joins TRBV5-5 to TRBJ1-2; 9 bases align to TRBD1. Germline V gene sequence: CDR1 SGHKS, CDR2 YYEKEE (reference sequence). CDR3 size: 16 residues. V dropped 6 bases and J dropped 4; count of bases not matched to a gene: 13. CDR3 bases: TGTGCCAGCACTAACGCCCTCGGACAGGGGATCTATGGCTACACCTTC. It codes for CASTNALGQGIYGYTF.

This clone has a single count. The chain is built from TRBV28 and TRBJ2-3; D is possibly TRBD2 (7 bases). Per germline, CDR1 MDHEN and CDR2 SYDVKM. The CDR3 is 16 residues long. V lost 6 bases, J lost 1 base, and 17 bases lay in between. In DNA, the CDR3 is TGTGCCAGCAGCGCCCGGGGGGCCAGGGGCACAGATACGCAGTATTTT. Translated, it gives CASSARGARGTDTQYF.

The chain couples TRBV3-1 (or the pseudogene TRBV3-2) to TRBJ2-5; D perhaps matches TRBD2 (7 bases). CDR3 size: 13 residues. Germline-derived CDR1 and CDR2 are LGHDT and YNNKEL (reference sequence). V was shortened by 5 bases and J by 5 bases, with 12 bases between the two germline ends. CDR3 nucleotide sequence: TGTGCCAGCAGCTCCCGGGGGGCCGAGACCCAGTACTTC. Encoded protein: CASSSRGAETQYF.

This clone has more than one count but fewer than ten. Other DNA variants within this sample encode the same CDR3. The V gene is TRBV6-1, the J gene TRBJ1-5; possibly TRBD1 for D (6 bases). The V end was cut by 3 bases, the J end by 5 bases, with 11 bases between. Germline V CDR1 and CDR2: MNHNS, SASEGT. The CDR3 spans 14 residues. CDR3 nucleotide sequence: TGTGCCAGCAGTGAGGGGACACCTTATCAGCCCCAGCATTTT. Its protein is CASSEGTPYQPQHF.

This chain connects TRBV30 to TRBJ1-2; D remains ambiguous. Trimming removed 8 bases from V and 4 bases from J, with 11 bases in between. The CDR3 totals 11 residues. The germline V gene encodes CDR1 GTSNPN and CDR2 SVGIG (reference sequence). CDR3 DNA sequence: TGTGCCCCAAGGGAGGGCTATGGCTACACCTTC. Protein: CAPREGYGYTF.

Note on this clone: Sequence at one end of the junction differs from germline and may be a read error. This chain links TRBV28 with TRBJ2-2, with 7 bases matching TRBD1. The CDR3 consists of 15 residues. CDR1 is MDHEN, CDR2 SYDVKM, per germline. For the CDR3, the DNA is TGTGCCAGCAGTTTATCGGACAGGAACTCCGGGGAGCTGTTTTTT. It codes for CASSLSDRNSGELFF.

The V gene is TRBV10-3, the J gene TRBJ2-1; 10 positions agree with TRBD2. The CDR3 sequence is 16 residues long. V lost 4 bases and J lost 5; bases outside the gene matches: 8. Germline-derived CDR1 and CDR2 are ENHRY and SYGVKD. The CDR3 protein is CAISGGSGRADNEQFF. The CDR3 nucleotides are TGTGCCATCAGTGGCGGGAGCGGGAGGGCAGACAATGAGCAGTTCTTC.

DNA of the CDR3: TGTGCCAGCAGTGGTACTAGCGGGCGGCCAGATACGCAGTATTTT. Translation: CASSGTSGRPDTQYF. This chain links TRBV2 with TRBJ2-3, with 9 bases lining up with TRBD2. Germline CDR1 reads SNHLY; CDR2 reads FYNNEI. The J segment lost 4 bases and the V segment lost 4 bases, leaving 6 bases of the junction unmatched. This CDR3 has 15 residues.

This clone was found once. V usage is TRBV7-9 and J usage is TRBJ1-6; 9 bases match TRBD1. Germline trimming cut 3 bases from V and 10 bases from J; bases unmatched to any gene: 7. The CDR3 consists of 15 residues. Germline V gives CDR1 SEHNR, CDR2 FQNEAQ (reference sequence). The CDR3 protein is CASSLADRGKSPLHF. CDR3 nucleotides: TGTGCCAGCAGCTTGGCGGACAGGGGCAAATCACCCCTCCACTTT.

J is TRBJ2-7 and V is TRBV6-1, with 8 bases aligning to TRBD2. J lost 4 bases, V lost 3 bases, and 8 bases had no gene match. Germline V gene sequence: CDR1 MNHNS, CDR2 SASEGT. The CDR3 contains 15 residues. The CDR3: CASSEGGSGVYEQYF. For the CDR3, the DNA is TGTGCCAGCAGTGAGGGCGGTAGCGGGGTTTACGAGCAGTACTTC.

The J gene is TRBJ1-5, the V gene TRBV29-1; D is possibly TRBD1 (5 bases). Germline V gene lookup returns CDR1 SQVTM and CDR2 ANQGSEA. There are 14 residues in the CDR3. V was pared by 5 bases and J by 0 bases, with 11 bases between. This CDR3 is CSVTRGSSNQPQHF. The CDR3 region has the DNA TGCAGCGTTACACGGGGGAGTAGCAATCAGCCCCAGCATTTT.

The chain is built from TRBV6-4 and TRBJ1-2; 7 bases are shared with TRBD1. The trim removed 8 bases at V and 9 bases at J, leaving 6 bases unmatched. This CDR3 is 11 amino acids long. In germline, CDR1 is MRHNA, CDR2 SNTAGT. In DNA, the CDR3 is TGTGCCAGCTCGACAGGGAGTAGCTACACCTTC. Translation gives CASSTGSSYTF.

The V and J genes are TRBV7-2 and TRBJ1-2, with 10 nucleotides matching TRBD1. Germline V lookup: CDR1 SGHTA, CDR2 FQGNSA. The J segment lost 8 bases and the V segment lost 1 base, leaving 4 bases of the junction unmatched. The CDR3 is 14 amino acids. This CDR3 reads CASSLGTGGQGYTF. The CDR3 nucleotides are TGTGCCAGCAGCTTAGGGACAGGGGGTCAGGGCTACACCTTC.

The chain uses TRBV5-1 and TRBJ2-7; D is ambiguous. Between the trimmed V and J ends, which lost 1 base and 2 bases, there was a span of 10 bases. This CDR3 has 14 residues. The germline V gene has CDR1 SGHRS and CDR2 YFSETQ. This CDR3 is CASSLSSVPYEQYF. CDR3 sequence (DNA): TGCGCCAGCAGCTTGTCTTCAGTACCCTACGAGCAGTACTTC.

The chain links TRBV24-1 to TRBJ1-1; D unclear. This CDR3 contains 13 residues. The V end lost 8 bases, the J end lost 4 bases, and 13 bases lay between the germline ends. Looked up from germline, CDR1 is KGHDR and CDR2 is SFDVKD. CDR3 region: CATMEGVGTEAFF. The CDR3 bases are TGTGCCACCATGGAGGGCGTAGGCACTGAAGCTTTCTTT.